This T cell receptor (beta chain) was profiled in a study of cytomegalovirus exposure and HLA in healthy donors. Study-wide points: Clusters of TCRs from the first cohort tended to co-occur in the 110 or so validation repertoires (as a later analysis found). Cytomegalovirus status was reportedly diagnosed by the classifier with high specificity and sensitivity.

Profiled with immunoSEQ multiplex PCR; TCRdb holds only in-frame clones, not every one. The sample consists of about 56,000 clones, around 90% of them appearing once. Per the germline V gene, CDR1 is KGHSH and CDR2 is LQKENI. The CDR3 is made up of 16 amino acids. V dropped 5 bases and J dropped 0 bases, with 14 bases sitting between them. Worth noting for this clone: Its antigen is undetermined.

This receptor was obtained from a man younger than 35 in good health and CMV-seronegative. The V call is TRBV18, the J call TRBJ1-3; D unclear. The sequencing sample was made of PBMCs. CDR3 sequence: CASSSLRRSSGNTIYF. The CDR3 coding sequence is TGTGCCAGCTCATCACTCCGGAGGAGCTCTGGAAACACCATATATTTT.